This TCR beta chain was identified in a study of cytomegalovirus exposure and HLA in healthy donors. Looking at the study overall: Assignment to the Caucasian-associated ancestry cluster applied to more than 75% of the approximately 380 genotyped donors.

Study results and limitations: One variant, a missense change in DCLRE1C, was linked in a later analysis to TCR beta V- and J-gene trimming. A few CMV-associated chains proved CMV antigen-specific in vitro. Researchers reportedly found TCR beta sequences accurately predicted most subjects' HLA-A and HLA-B alleles.

The CDR3 runs to 16 residues. Per germline, CDR1 SEHNR and CDR2 FQNEAQ (reference sequence). With respect to this clone: Its target is unknown. Germline and junction disagree at one end, which may indicate a read error.

PCR used 60 Vbeta primers and 13 Jbeta primers. The data were produced by immunoSEQ multiplex PCR, yet TCRdb's version contains in-frame clones alone and is incomplete. The sample contains around 300,000 clones, approximately 70% of which appear only once. The chain carries TRBV7-9 and TRBJ2-5; 9 nucleotides match TRBD2. Input material: PBMCs. The receptor was isolated from a female donor in good health and CMV-seronegative. The CDR3 loop is CSSSRGETSGQETQYF. The CDR3 nucleotides are TGTTCCAGCAGCCGGGGAGAGACTAGCGGCCAAGAGACCCAGTACTTC.